One TCR beta chain is described in this entry. No cognate antigen has been identified for it. There are no base qualities to consult, and no much larger clone falls within one base. The data were taken from a study of vaccination and CD4 T cells after COVID-19 (dated by TCRdb to between 2021 and 2024). Turning to the overall study: Six males and four females were included in the convalescent cohort, with two Hispanic individuals, seven Caucasians, two Asians and one multiracial person represented. Post-vaccine blood samples were taken a median of about 77 days after the second vaccine dose, with a range of roughly 13 to 250 days. Two doses of either the Pfizer-BioNTech BNT162b2 vaccine (n=8) or the Moderna mRNA-1273 vaccine (n=2) were administered to participants. At the TCR clonotype level, an earlier paper using these donors assessed memory CD4+ T cell crossreactivity between SARS-CoV-2 and common cold coronavirus spike proteins. The cultures were stimulated with overlapping spike peptide pools from SARS-CoV-2 and from the common cold coronaviruses HCoV-NL63, HCoV-OC43 and HCoV-229E. In under twelve COVID-19 convalescent patients and a handful of infection-naive healthy vaccine recipients, researchers compared the spike-specific CD4+ TCR repertoire from before mRNA vaccination with the repertoire from after. As controls, cultures received a CEFX viral epitope pool (the positive control), an HIV-1 Nef peptide pool (the negative control), or no peptide at all. Post-COVID blood samples from convalescent patients were collected a median of approximately 100 days after diagnosis, with a range of about 35 to 161 days.

The library was made by PCR. DNA from cultured CD4+ T cells underwent TCR sequencing with the Oncomine TCR Beta short-read assay at the Johns Hopkins FTIC core. The QIAamp micro DNA kit was used to extract genomic DNA from the cultured CD4+ T cells. The Oncomine TCR Beta libraries from cultured CD4+ T cells were pooled using unique dual indexes and then sequenced on an Illumina iSeq 100. From the authors' description of their analysis: Non-productive sequences were filtered out, and CDR3s that did not start with C, did not end with F or W, or were shorter than 7 amino acids were discarded. The MANAFEST web application was used to identify antigen-specific clonotypes by comparing peptide-stimulated wells against reference wells and other culture wells. Positive clones required FDR below 0.05, an odds ratio above 5, and productive frequency above 0.1% in at least two of three replicate wells. A clonotype was classed as cross-reactive if the clonotype showed significant expansion both in SARS-CoV-2 spike wells and in at least one common cold coronavirus spike condition. Similarity between CDR3 sequences was evaluated in R version 3.6.1 using Levenshtein distances (stringdist) and unrooted phylogenetic trees (ape). The public reads were reanalyzed by TCRdb: fastp trimming at Q25, MiXCR alignment, in-frame beta chains only. Merged by CDR3 protein, the rows form single entries marked with the most common genes and DNA. The V and J calls shown here were made by TCRdb, not taken from the authors' results. This sample comprises several thousand distinct CDR3 sequences, around half of them detected only once. Roughly a quarter of the sample is held by the ten biggest clonotypes.

The treatment or condition label of this sample denotes: approximately 9-day PBMC culture with coronavirus spike peptide pools or control peptides (ViraFEST assay). CD4+ T cells from unexposed donors were collected before the COVID-19 pandemic (2011-2018). The ViraFEST assay was used in the study, in which antigen-specific T cells were expanded with peptide pools and expanded clonotypes were subsequently identified by TCR sequencing. Fewer than 2.5 million PBMCs per well were cultured in IMDM with approximately 4.9% human AB serum and roughly 9.3 IU/ml IL-2, plus 10 ug/ml peptide pools. Half of the culture medium was replaced with fresh IL-2-containing medium on days 3 and 7. After more than 8 days of culture, CD4+ T cells were isolated by negative selection using the EasySep CD4+ T cell isolation kit. As cell number allowed, CD4+ T cells from unexposed donors were tested for reactivity to SARS-CoV-2 S and N and to four common cold coronavirus spike pools. Ficoll-Paque Plus gradient centrifugation was used to isolate PBMCs from whole blood, and the isolated PBMCs were then either used fresh or cryopreserved at -140C. In general, triplicate wells were set up for every culture condition. Leukapheresis product for the unexposed donors was bought commercially.

As encoded in the germline V gene, CDR1 is SNHLY while CDR2 is FYNNEI. The CDR3 runs 13 residues from the cysteine to the phenylalanine. Only the CDR3 DNA is retained, 39 bases long and in frame from the first base. The V end loses 7 bases and the J end loses 9 bases, and a stretch of 16 bases separates them. Broader findings and caveats from the paper: The median number of SARS-CoV-2-reactive clonotypes rose from under 25 after infection to 30 to 45 after vaccination, but the change was not significant. Nearly all vaccine-specific clones in convalescent patients (304 of 307) were mono-reactive for SARS-CoV-2 spike rather than cross-reactive with common cold coronaviruses. Among the post-vaccine SARS-CoV-2-reactive clones in convalescent patients, a median about 89% showed up only after vaccination, which suggests vaccine-specific priming. The number of convalescent patients in the study was relatively small, and the study did not examine early timepoints following natural infection.

The sequenced sample was CD4+ T cells from blood, cultured in vitro. The V and J segments used are TRBV2 and TRBJ1-5, with the D gene not confidently named. This receptor was taken from a human donor in good health. The CDR3 has the sequence CASKPVAGSPQHF. Read as DNA, the sequence is TGTGCCAGCAAGCCCGTAGCGGGTTCGCCCCAGCATTTT.